The 11 T cell receptor beta chains presented below share a single source sample, sequenced in a study of CD8 T cells in Susac syndrome. Reverse transcription used about 0.45 to 1 ug RNA and random hexamers. TCRdb used MiXCR to reprocess the immunoSEQ multiplex PCR reads, holding one entry per CDR3 protein. The sample holds around 200,000 distinct CDR3 sequences, roughly 94% seen once. Source material: CD4+ T cells from PBMCs. The receptors shown here come from a human donor with multiple sclerosis.

The chain links TRBV3-1 to TRBJ2-3; no definite D call. V lost 4 bases and J 6 bases, leaving 17 bases between the germline ends. The CDR3 consists of 15 residues. Germline V lookup: CDR1 LGHDT, CDR2 YNNKEL (reference sequence). The CDR3 sequence is CASSRNNYPRDTQYF. The CDR3 DNA sequence: TGTGCCAGCAGCCGAAACAACTACCCCAGGGATACGCAGTATTTT.

The chain links TRBV3-1 to TRBJ1-4, with unresolved D. The ends were cut back, 4 bases at V and 6 bases at J, with 6 bases in the middle. Germline V gives CDR1 LGHDT, CDR2 YNNKEL (reference sequence). CDR3 length: 12 amino acids. DNA of the CDR3: TGTGCCAGCAGCCGTCGAGATGAAAAACTGTTTTTT. This translates into CASSRRDEKLFF. The full variable domain, with the rest looked up from reference TRBV3-1 and TRBJ1-4, is DTAVSQTPKYLVTQMGNDKSIKCEQNLGHDTMYWYKQDSKKFLKIMFSYNNKELIINETVPNRFSPKSPDKAHLNLHINSLELGDSAVYFCASSRRDEKLFFGSGTQLSVL.

The table lists this clonotype with a few counts. This chain connects TRBV7-9 to TRBJ1-1; D remains unclear. The CDR3 is 14 amino acids. CDR1 and CDR2 (germline): SEHNR, FQNEAQ (reference sequence). Trimming left V 1 base short and J 1 base short, with 7 bases between. In DNA, the CDR3 is TGTGCCAGCAGCTTAGGGCAGGCGAACACTGAAGCTTTCTTT. This codes for CASSLGQANTEAFF.

The chain carries TRBV20-1 and TRBJ2-5; D gene uncertain. Trimming cost V 3 bases and J 3 bases, with 17 bases left between them. The CDR3 covers 15 residues. Germline V gene lookup returns CDR1 DFQATT and CDR2 SNEGSKA (reference sequence). The CDR3 protein is CSARGWVGGKETQYF. The CDR3 bases are TGCAGTGCTAGGGGCTGGGTAGGCGGTAAAGAGACCCAGTACTTC.

V is TRBV13 and J is TRBJ2-7, with D maybe TRBD2 (6 bases). The ends were cut back, 1 base at V and 3 bases at J, with 10 bases in the middle. The CDR3 spans 14 residues. CDR1 is PRHDT, CDR2 FYEKMQ, per germline (reference sequence). In nucleotides, the CDR3 is TGTGCCAGCAGCTTAGATGGAGGGGACTACGAGCAGTACTTC. It translates to CASSLDGGDYEQYF.

This sequence joins TRBV30 and TRBJ2-5; D is undetermined. Germline V gene sequence: CDR1 GTSNPN, CDR2 SVGIG (reference sequence). This CDR3 has 13 amino acids. V was clipped by 0 bases and J by 4 bases, with 9 bases between them. This CDR3 is CAWSVLRVETQYF. The CDR3 DNA sequence: TGTGCCTGGAGTGTACTTAGGGTAGAGACCCAGTACTTC.

The J gene is TRBJ2-1, the V gene TRBV6-6; TRBD2 is a possible D gene (6 bases). The CDR3 consists of 15 residues. Germline CDR1 reads MNHNY; CDR2 reads SVGAGI (reference sequence). Trimming took 0 bases from V and 8 from J, leaving 14 bases between them. The CDR3 coding sequence is TGTGCCAGCAGTTACTCAGCGGGTTCCTCGGATGAGCAGTTCTTC. This translates into CASSYSAGSSDEQFF.

J is TRBJ2-7 and V is TRBV20-1; a weak D match, TRBD2 (5 bases). This CDR3 comprises 12 residues. V was cut by 6 bases and J by 4 bases, with 13 bases left in between. CDR1 is DFQATT and CDR2 is SNEGSKA in the germline V gene (reference sequence). The CDR3 sequence is CSALGPGYEQYV. In DNA, the CDR3 is TGCAGTGCCTTGGGCCCGGGGTACGAGCAGTACGTC.

The chain joins TRBV30 to TRBJ2-7; tentatively, D is TRBD2 (5 bases). The germline V gene encodes CDR1 GTSNPN and CDR2 SVGIG (reference sequence). V was trimmed by 5 bases and J by 2 bases, leaving 13 bases between them. The CDR3 is 13 residues long. This CDR3 reads CAWGLGHPYEQYF. CDR3 coding DNA: TGTGCCTGGGGACTTGGCCATCCCTACGAGCAGTACTTC.

The V and J genes are TRBV4-1 and TRBJ1-4; D ambiguous. The CDR3 sequence is 13 residues long. V lost 5 bases, J lost 8 bases, and 12 bases lay in between. CDR1 and CDR2 from the germline V gene are MGHRA and YSYEKL. The CDR3 DNA is TGCGCCAGCAGCACTCGGGAGGGAGAAAAACTGTTTTTT. It is translated as CASSTREGEKLFF.

V is TRBV7-8 and J is TRBJ2-7, with TRBD1 matching over 7 bases. Per germline, CDR1 SGHVS and CDR2 FQNEAQ. CDR3 size: 14 residues. The V segment lost 0 bases and the J segment 4 bases; nucleotides outside the gene matches: 3. CDR3 region: CASSLAARGYEQYV. The CDR3 nucleotides are TGTGCCAGCAGCTTAGCTGCCAGGGGGTACGAGCAGTACGTC.